Each of the 31 T cell receptor beta chains below was sequenced from the same sample in a study of T-cell reconstitution after alpha-beta-depleted transplantation in children (dated by TCRdb to 2015 to 2016). The treatment or condition tag for this specimen amounts to: allogeneic hematopoietic cell transplantation with graft depleted of TCRalphabeta T cells and CD19 B cells. Library creation used PCR. Sequencer: Illumina HiSeq 2500. Molecular barcoding was employed in the preparation of TCR libraries, with unique molecular identifiers being used to normalize TCRbeta repertoire quantification. TCRdb reprocessed the public reads (quality trimming at Q25 with fastp, clone calling with MiXCR) and kept in-frame beta chains. Each CDR3 protein appears once, grouped with its most common genes and DNA. The sample table contains fewer than 550,000 distinct CDR3 sequences; only one count was recorded for about an eighth of them. The top ten clones comprise 14% of the sample.

Specimen: PBMCs, mostly from graft donor cells, collected 180 days after TCRalphabeta/CD19-depleted stem cell transplant. The source of these receptors is a female patient under 10 years old who had a stem cell transplant for aplastic anemia, so the T cells may come from the graft donor.

This clonotype was counted between two and nine times. The gene calls are TRBV9 and TRBJ2-1; D ambiguous. CDR3 length equals 13 residues. Trimming stripped 0 bases from V and 3 bases from J, with 4 bases between. The V gene's germline CDR1 is SGDLS and CDR2 YYNGEE. CDR3 DNA: TGTGCCAGCAGCGTAGACATCTACAATGAGCAGTTCTTC. Translating it yields CASSVDIYNEQFF.

This clonotype was counted many times. The junction shows a germline mismatch at one end, possibly a read error. The rearrangement links TRBV27 to TRBJ2-2; 10 bases are shared with TRBD1. The germline V gene encodes CDR1 MNHEY and CDR2 SMNVEV (reference sequence). The CDR3 has 15 amino acids. The DNA for the CDR3 is TGCGCCAGCAGCCTTCGGACAGGGGGCACCGGGGAGCTGTTTTTT. This sequence encodes CASSLRTGGTGELFF.

There are a few counts of this clonotype. The chain couples TRBV7-3 to TRBJ2-7, with unresolved D. The CDR3 totals 14 residues. Germline lookup yields CDR1 SGHTA and CDR2 FQGTGA. The V and J ends lost 2 bases and 2 bases respectively, with 10 bases between them. The CDR3 here is CASSLSESPYEQYF. As DNA, the CDR3 is TGTGCCAGCAGCTTATCGGAGTCCCCCTACGAGCAGTACTTC.

This rearrangement joins TRBV5-5 to TRBJ2-2, with D possibly being TRBD2 (6 bases). Trimming removed 4 bases from V and 8 bases from J, with 12 bases in between. CDR1 and CDR2 (germline): SGHKS, YYEKEE (reference sequence). This CDR3 spans 13 amino acids. Written as DNA, the CDR3 is TGTGCCAGCAGCCCCGCGGGGCGAGGGGAGCTGTTTTTT. This encodes CASSPAGRGELFF.

The chain joins TRBV12-3 or TRBV12-4 to TRBJ1-6; possibly TRBD1 for D (6 bases). This CDR3 region has 14 residues. Trimming removed 6 bases at V and 7 bases at J, with 13 bases between. This chain's CDR3 is CASRPGQANSPLHF. The CDR3 nucleotides are TGTGCCAGCAGACCGGGACAAGCAAATTCACCCCTCCACTTT.

V usage is TRBV15 and J usage is TRBJ2-1; 7 bases align to TRBD2. Germline CDR1 reads LNHNV; CDR2 reads YYDKDF (reference sequence). There are 18 residues in the CDR3. Trimming at V came to 7 bases and at J to 0 bases, leaving 15 bases not matched to a gene. In DNA, the CDR3 is TGTGCCACCATAACGGGACTACCTCCAAAGGGCTCCTACAATGAGCAGTTCTTC. Encoded protein: CATITGLPPKGSYNEQFF.

The count of this clonotype is one. A clone one base away is much larger, so this may be a read error. This chain connects TRBV5-1 to TRBJ2-3; 7 nucleotides align to TRBD1. Losses at the gene ends were 4 bases for V and 0 bases for J; bases not matched to a gene: 5. From germline, CDR1 is SGHRS and CDR2 YFSETQ. The CDR3 is 15 residues long. CDR3 DNA sequence: TGCGCCAGCAGCCTGACACAGGGGAGCACAGATACGCAGTATTTT. Protein: CASSLTQGSTDTQYF.

This chain uses TRBV12-5 with TRBJ1-1; maybe TRBD1 (5 bases). V was trimmed by 0 bases and J by 1 base, leaving 9 bases between them. The germline V gene encodes CDR1 LGHNT and CDR2 FRNRAP. There are 15 residues in the CDR3. The CDR3 reads CASGLVSGPNTEAFF. The CDR3 DNA reads TGTGCTAGTGGTTTGGTCTCAGGGCCGAACACTGAAGCTTTCTTT.

This clonotype was detected a few times. This rearrangement joins TRBV6-1 to TRBJ2-7; 7 bases fit TRBD1. Losses at the gene ends were 6 bases for V and 3 bases for J; bases not matched to a gene: 8. The CDR3 has 14 residues. In germline, CDR1 is MNHNS, CDR2 SASEGT. The CDR3 DNA is TGTGCCAGCAGCCCGGGACAGAATCTCTACGAGCAGTACTTC. Translated: CASSPGQNLYEQYF.

This clonotype was detected many times. V usage is TRBV5-1 and J usage is TRBJ2-5; TRBD2 agrees at 8 bases. V shed 4 bases, J shed 3 bases, and the junction held 11 bases outside the gene matches. The CDR3 loop spans 16 amino acids. Per germline, CDR1 SGHRS and CDR2 YFSETQ. CDR3 protein: CASSPNVAGREETQYF. In nucleotides, the CDR3 is TGCGCCAGCAGCCCGAACGTAGCGGGGCGGGAAGAGACCCAGTACTTC.

The J gene is TRBJ2-1, the V gene TRBV12-3 or TRBV12-4; a weak D match, TRBD1 (5 bases). V was shortened by 5 bases and J by 14 bases, with 13 bases between the two germline ends. CDR3 length: 11 amino acids. The CDR3 loop reads CASSLGVPKFF. The CDR3 DNA reads TGTGCCAGCAGTCTAGGGGTGCCTAAGTTCTTC.

This clonotype showed up many times. The V call is TRBV24-1, the J call TRBJ2-1; TRBD2 agrees at 7 bases. Germline V CDR1 and CDR2: KGHDR, SFDVKD. This CDR3 is built from 14 residues. With 1 base clipped from V and 10 bases from J, the junction kept 6 bases outside the gene matches. Here the CDR3 DNA reads TGTGCCACCAGTGATTTCCCCTGGCGGGGGGAGCAGTTCTTC. Translating gives CATSDFPWRGEQFF.

The rearrangement links TRBV6-2 or TRBV6-3 to TRBJ2-4; D gene ambiguous. The germline V gene encodes CDR1 MNHEY and CDR2 SVGEGT. Deletions cut 0 bases from V and 0 bases from J, with 9 bases between. This CDR3 contains 16 residues. The CDR3 nucleotides are TGTGCCAGCAGTTACTCGACGGCCCTAGCCAAAAACATTCAGTACTTC. As protein: CASSYSTALAKNIQYF.

About this clonotype: This may arise from a read error, as a much more abundant clone is one base away. The chain carries TRBV5-1 and TRBJ1-1; weak D call: TRBD1 (6 bases). Germline loops: CDR1 SGHRS, CDR2 YFSETQ. The CDR3 is 15 amino acids. As DNA, the CDR3 is TGCGCCAGCAGCACCGCGGGGGGCCTGAACACTGAAGCTTACTTT. Residues: CASSTAGGLNTEAYF.

The V gene is TRBV12-3 or TRBV12-4, the J gene TRBJ2-1; TRBD2 matches at 10 bases. CDR3 length: 15 residues. With 6 bases clipped from V and 7 bases from J, the junction kept 9 bases outside the gene matches. The CDR3 sequence: CASRDRTSGPNEQFF. CDR3 DNA sequence: TGTGCCAGCAGGGATCGGACTAGCGGCCCTAATGAGCAGTTCTTC.

The genes are TRBV19 and TRBJ2-2; D unclear. This CDR3 region has 15 residues. Trimming took 7 bases from V and 0 from J, leaving 12 bases between them. Looked up from germline, CDR1 is LNHDA and CDR2 is SQIVND (reference sequence). The CDR3, as DNA: TGTGCCAGTATGGGCTGGTTCGCGAACACCGGGGAGCTGTTTTTT. Its protein is CASMGWFANTGELFF.

The rearrangement uses TRBV29-1 and TRBJ2-1, with D perhaps matching TRBD1 or TRBD2 (5 bases each). The CDR3 is made up of 13 amino acids. Germline CDR1 SQVTM, CDR2 ANQGSEA. V lost 5 bases, J lost 9 bases, and 17 bases lay in between. The CDR3 region has the DNA TGCAGCGTTTTGGGACCCACCCATAGTGAGCAGTTCTTC. It is translated as CSVLGPTHSEQFF.

This clonotype was seen a few times. The rearrangement links TRBV12-3 or TRBV12-4 to TRBJ2-1; a weak D match, TRBD1 (7 bases). The CDR3 loop spans 14 amino acids. The V gene lost 6 bases and the J gene lost 7 bases, with 16 bases spanning the gap. CDR3 DNA: TGTGCCAGCAGGCGGGACAGTATATTAAATGAGCAGTTCTTC. This translates into CASRRDSILNEQFF.

This rearrangement joins TRBV6-2 or TRBV6-3 to TRBJ1-1; D might be TRBD1 (5 bases). The CDR3 contains 14 residues. The germline gives CDR1 MNHEY, CDR2 SVGEGT. With 2 bases removed from V and 1 base from J, the gap between germline ends came to 8 bases. The CDR3 loop is CASSYDRPNTEAFF. The CDR3 DNA sequence: TGTGCCAGCAGTTACGACAGACCGAACACTGAAGCTTTCTTT.

The CDR3 region has the DNA TGTGCCAGCAGCGTAGCTGGGGGACCTCAGCGGGGTACCTCCTACAATGAGCAGTTCTTC. Encoded protein: CASSVAGGPQRGTSYNEQFF. This rearrangement joins TRBV9 to TRBJ2-1; 7 nucleotides align to TRBD2. The germline V gene encodes CDR1 SGDLS and CDR2 YYNGEE. V was pared by 0 bases and J by 0 bases, with 15 bases of the junction left unmatched. The CDR3 sequence is 20 residues long.

This clonotype showed up just a few times. The chain has TRBV5-1 and TRBJ2-2; 11 bases are shared with TRBD2. Looked up from germline, CDR1 is SGHRS and CDR2 is YFSETQ. CDR3 length: 15 residues. Unmatched junction bases numbered 2, after V lost 1 base and J lost 6 bases. In nucleotides, the CDR3 is TGCGCCAGCAGCTTGCCACTAGCGGGAGCCGGGGAGCTGTTTTTT. Translating it yields CASSLPLAGAGELFF.

The chain employs TRBV12-3 or TRBV12-4 and TRBJ2-3; the D gene is possibly TRBD2 (5 bases). There are 14 residues in the CDR3. V lost 7 bases, J lost 6 bases, and 17 bases lay in between. CDR3 bases: TGTGCCAGCACCACAGACGGGATAGGGGATACGCAGTATTTT. It encodes CASTTDGIGDTQYF.

The J gene is TRBJ2-5, the V gene TRBV20-1; 14 bases align to TRBD2. The CDR3 sequence is 15 residues long. Unmatched junction bases numbered 5, after V lost 4 bases and J lost 4 bases. Germline V gene lookup returns CDR1 DFQATT and CDR2 SNEGSKA (reference sequence). This chain's CDR3 is CSAKTSGRAPETQYF. The CDR3 coding sequence is TGCAGTGCTAAGACTAGCGGGAGGGCCCCAGAGACCCAGTACTTC.

This chain joins TRBV19 and TRBJ1-2, with a weak D call TRBD1 (6 bases). V lost 7 bases and J 8 bases, leaving 17 bases between the germline ends. Germline loops: CDR1 LNHDA, CDR2 SQIVND (reference sequence). This CDR3 is built from 13 residues. Here the CDR3 DNA reads TGTGCCAGTATTGCGGGGGGCGCCCAGGGCTACACCTTC. It yields the protein CASIAGGAQGYTF. Looking up the rest from reference TRBV19 and TRBJ1-2 gives the full variable domain: DGGITQSPKYLFRKEGQNVTLSCEQNLNHDAMYWYRQDPGQGLRLIYYSQIVNDFQKGDIAEGYSVSREKKESFPLTVTSAQKNPTAFYLCASIAGGAQGYTFGSGTRLTVV.

The genes are TRBV15 and TRBJ2-1; unclear D gene. This CDR3 spans 16 amino acids. V was clipped by 0 bases and J by 5 bases, with 14 bases between them. Germline assignment: CDR1 LNHNV and CDR2 YYDKDF (reference sequence). The CDR3: CATSRDLWNSHNEQFF. CDR3 nucleotides: TGTGCCACCAGCAGAGATCTCTGGAACAGCCACAATGAGCAGTTCTTC.

This clonotype showed up just a few times. This chain joins TRBV29-1 and TRBJ1-2, with TRBD1 matching 10 bases. With V trimmed by 7 bases and J by 0 bases, 11 bases remained unmatched. In germline, CDR1 is SQVTM, CDR2 ANQGSEA. The CDR3 is 16 amino acids. The CDR3 DNA sequence: TGCAGCGCAGCAGACGGGACAGGGGCCTCTAACTATGGCTACACCTTC. Its translation: CSAADGTGASNYGYTF.

This clonotype came up many times. The V gene is TRBV4-3, the J gene TRBJ1-1; D remains ambiguous. The V gene lost 0 bases and the J gene lost 1 base, with 6 bases spanning the gap. CDR1 is LGHNA, CDR2 YSLEER, per germline. The CDR3 contains 14 residues. The CDR3 sequence: CASSQEPENTEAFF. The CDR3 coding sequence is TGCGCCAGCAGCCAAGAGCCAGAGAACACTGAAGCTTTCTTT.

The chain combines TRBV3-1 with TRBJ2-5; TRBD1 or TRBD2 may be the D gene (5 bases each). The germline V gene has CDR1 LGHDT and CDR2 YNNKEL (reference sequence). The CDR3 has 17 residues. The V and J ends lost 0 bases and 2 bases respectively, with 16 bases between them. CDR3 loop: CASSQDPGAGAQETQYF. The CDR3 nucleotides read TGTGCCAGCAGCCAAGATCCCGGGGCAGGAGCTCAAGAGACCCAGTACTTC.

The rearrangement uses TRBV7-2 and TRBJ2-4, with D maybe TRBD2 (5 bases). CDR1 and CDR2 (germline): SGHTA, FQGNSA. Trimming left V 4 bases short and J 0 bases short, with 13 bases between. The CDR3 covers 16 residues. The CDR3 nucleotides are TGTGCCAGCAGCTCGAACCGGGATCTAGCCAAAAACATTCAGTACTTC. Residues: CASSSNRDLAKNIQYF. The variable domain in full, completed from reference TRBV7-2 and TRBJ2-4, reads GAGVSQSPSNKVTEKGKDVELRCDPISGHTALYWYRQSLGQGLEFLIYFQGNSAPDKSGLPSDRFSAERTGGSVSTLTIQRTQQEDSAVYLCASSSNRDLAKNIQYFGAGTRLSVL.

A few counts support this clonotype. This chain links TRBV6-2 or TRBV6-3 with TRBJ2-1; TRBD1 matches at 9 bases. With V trimmed by 6 bases and J by 5 bases, 8 bases remained unmatched. The germline CDR1 and CDR2 sequences are MNHEY and SVGEGT. The CDR3 is 15 amino acids. The CDR3 reads CASSRGQGWDNEQFF. In DNA form, the CDR3 reads TGTGCCAGCAGCCGAGGACAGGGGTGGGACAATGAGCAGTTCTTC.

The genes are TRBV18 and TRBJ2-7, with D uncertain. The germline gives CDR1 KGHSH, CDR2 LQKENI. V was shortened by 8 bases and J by 6 bases, with 17 bases between the two germline ends. The CDR3 runs 13 residues. The CDR3 region is CASITQNLVEQYF. CDR3 nucleotides: TGTGCCAGCATCACCCAAAACCTGGTCGAGCAGTACTTC. Full variable domain (outside the CDR3, taken from reference TRBV18 and TRBJ2-7): NAGVMQNPRHLVRRRGQEARLRCSPMKGHSHVYWYRQLPEEGLKFMVYLQKENIIDESGMPKERFSAEFPKEGPSILRIQQVVRGDSAAYFCASITQNLVEQYFGPGTRLTVT.